The rows below give T cell receptor beta chains drawn from one sample of a study of T cells in Graves' hyperthyroidism and ophthalmopathy. TCRdb reprocessed the multiplex PCR reads with MiXCR, giving one entry per CDR3 protein. The table includes hundreds of thousands of distinct CDR3 sequences, about 20% detected once. What was sequenced was blood. The receptors here all came from a man aged 35-49 years with Graves' ophthalmopathy. Both conserved end residues are part of each CDR3. The order of the fields is J gene, D gene, V gene, clone size, CDR3 DNA, CDR3 protein. The D gene is left open where the match is weak. The size of a clone is reported for some rows only, either as once, few or many, or as a class for expanded clones.

TRBJ1-5 TRBD1 TRBV20-1 - TGCAGTGCTAGAGAGTGGGGCAGGGGGGAGGGTCAGCCCCAGCATTTT CSAREWGRGEGQPQHF
TRBJ2-1 TRBD2 TRBV7-3 many TGTGCCAGCAGCTTAACCGGGACTAGCAAAGGGAATGAGCAGTTCTTC CASSLTGTSKGNEQFF
TRBJ2-4 TRBD1 TRBV28 many TGTGCCACCTACGGACAGGGATCTAACATTCAGTACTTC CATYGQGSNIQYF
TRBJ2-3 - TRBV4-2 - TGTGCCAGCAGCCAAGGTGGGAATGTCAGAAGCGATACGCAGTATTTT CASSQGGNVRSDTQYF
TRBJ2-2 - TRBV20-1 few TGCAGTGCTAAGGGTGGGGACACCGGGGAGCTGTTTTTT CSAKGGDTGELFF
TRBJ2-1 - TRBV5-6 - TGTGCCAGCAGCCATCCTAGTAGGGTAGCGGCATACAATGAGCAGTTCTTC CASSHPSRVAAYNEQFF
TRBJ1-1 - TRBV6-2/TRBV6-3 many TGTGCCAGCTCTGCGAGTGTCAAGACTGAAGCTTTCTTT CASSASVKTEAFF
TRBJ1-2 - TRBV6-1 few TGTGCCTCCGGCCGATCCGTCTATGGCTACACCTTC CASGRSVYGYTF
TRBJ2-2 - TRBV5-1 many TGCGCCAGCAGCTTGGGACAGGTGACCACCGGGGAGCTGTTTTTT CASSLGQVTTGELFF
TRBJ2-2 TRBD2 TRBV20-1 few TGCAGTGCTAGAGATCAGGGCGGTGGCTTGTACGCGGGAGAACGGACCGGGGAGCTGTTTTTT CSARDQGGGLYAGERTGELFF
TRBJ2-3 TRBD2 TRBV18 few TGTGCCAGCTCACCCACTAGCGCGATCACAGATACGCAGTATTTT CASSPTSAITDTQYF
TRBJ2-5 - TRBV6-5 - TGTGCCAGCAGGTTAGGGGGGGAGACCCAGTACTTC CASRLGGETQYF
TRBJ2-7 TRBD2 TRBV7-2 many TGTGCCTCACGTGCGGGAGTGGGAGAGCAGTACTTC CASRAGVGEQYF
TRBJ2-2 - TRBV6-2/TRBV6-3 few TGTGCCAGCAGTTATGGGTTTTCTAGATACACCGGGGAGCTGTTTTTT CASSYGFSRYTGELFF
TRBJ2-7 - TRBV7-2 many TGTGCCAGCAGCTTAGCGGCCTACCTCTCCTACGAGCAGTACTTC CASSLAAYLSYEQYF